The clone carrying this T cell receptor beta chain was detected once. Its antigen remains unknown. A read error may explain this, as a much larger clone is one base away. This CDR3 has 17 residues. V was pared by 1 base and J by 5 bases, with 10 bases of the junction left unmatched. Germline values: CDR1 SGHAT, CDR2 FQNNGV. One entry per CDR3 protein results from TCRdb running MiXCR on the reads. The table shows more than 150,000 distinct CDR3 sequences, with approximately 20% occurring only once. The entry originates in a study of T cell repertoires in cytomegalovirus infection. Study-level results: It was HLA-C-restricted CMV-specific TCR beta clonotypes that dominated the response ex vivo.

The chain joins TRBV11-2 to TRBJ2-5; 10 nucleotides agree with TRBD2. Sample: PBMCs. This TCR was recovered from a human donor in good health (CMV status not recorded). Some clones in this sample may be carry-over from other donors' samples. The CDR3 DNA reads TGTGCCAGCAGCTTAGGGGCTAGCGGGGGTAAGTGGGAGACCCAGTACTTC. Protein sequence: CASSLGASGGKWETQYF.